A single sample gave rise to the 17 T cell receptor beta chains below, sequenced in a study of PD-1 blockade in classical Hodgkin lymphoma. Time point of the sample: cycle 4 day 1 (C4D1), after about 6 weeks of nivolumab. Relapse after autologous stem cell transplantation occurred in every patient, and brentuximab vedotin exposure varied. Produced via immunoSEQ multiplex PCR; TCRdb's table is partial and in-frame only. Counted here are tens of thousands of clones, 80% occurring once; the ten biggest clones make up under 20%. The source material was peripheral blood mononuclear cells (PBMCs), sampled before the fourth cycle of nivolumab. The source is a human donor with classical Hodgkin lymphoma.

The gene calls are TRBV7-8 and TRBJ2-1, with 11 bases fitting TRBD1. Germline V gives CDR1 SGHVS, CDR2 FQNEAQ. V lost 2 bases and J lost 12; bases outside the gene matches: 18. CDR3 length: 18 amino acids. CDR3 amino acids: CASSLNRPGQGVWSGQFF. As DNA, the CDR3 is TGTGCCAGCAGCTTAAATCGACCGGGACAGGGGGTTTGGAGCGGGCAGTTCTTC.

This chain links TRBV15 with TRBJ1-5; no clear D. Germline-derived CDR1 and CDR2 are LNHNV and YYDKDF (reference sequence). The CDR3 runs to 16 residues. The germline V and J ends were trimmed by 5 bases and 1 base, with 15 bases remaining between them. The chain's CDR3 is CATSPRGGSSNQPQHF. CDR3 nucleotides: TGTGCCACCAGCCCACGGGGTGGGTCGAGCAATCAGCCCCAGCATTTT.

The rearrangement uses TRBV7-2 and TRBJ2-5; 8 bases fit TRBD1. Germline values: CDR1 SGHTA, CDR2 FQGNSA. J was trimmed by 7 bases and V by 1 base; bases with no gene match: 5. The CDR3 spans 14 residues. The CDR3 is CASSLGTGGWTQYF. DNA for the CDR3: TGTGCCAGCAGCTTAGGTACAGGGGGGTGGACCCAGTACTTC.

V is TRBV11-1 and J is TRBJ1-2; 8 bases fit TRBD1. Per the germline V gene, CDR1 is SGHAT and CDR2 is FQDESV (reference sequence). The CDR3 has 15 residues. V shed 0 bases and J 3 bases; nucleotides not matched to a gene: 3. CDR3 residues: CASSLAGQDYYGYTF. For the CDR3, the DNA is TGTGCCAGCAGCTTAGCGGGACAGGATTACTATGGCTACACCTTC.

V usage is TRBV2 and J usage is TRBJ2-2; D call uncertain. Trimming shortened V by 4 bases and J by 6 bases, and 9 bases separated the two germline ends. The CDR3 sequence is 13 residues long. Per the germline V gene, CDR1 is SNHLY and CDR2 is FYNNEI. CDR3 sequence reads: CASSGVEAGELFF. The CDR3 bases are TGTGCCAGCAGTGGGGTAGAGGCCGGGGAGCTGTTTTTT.

The chain uses TRBV15 and TRBJ2-7; 8 bases agree with TRBD1. CDR3 length: 16 residues. Germline-derived CDR1 and CDR2 are LNHNV and YYDKDF (reference sequence). After removal of 0 bases from V and 0 bases from J, the junction contained 4 bases not matched to a gene. The CDR3 DNA follows: TGTGCCACCAGCAGAGAAAGGACAGGGATCTCCTACGAGCAGTACTTC. It is translated as CATSRERTGISYEQYF.

V gene TRBV2 combines with J gene TRBJ2-2; D call uncertain. Germline CDR1 and CDR2: SNHLY and FYNNEI. Between the trimmed V and J ends, which lost 5 bases and 6 bases, there was a span of 10 bases. This CDR3 has 13 residues. The CDR3 DNA reads as TGTGCCAGCAGTCCCTGGGTGTCCGGGGAGCTGTTTTTT. Its translation: CASSPWVSGELFF.

This rearrangement joins TRBV29-1 to TRBJ1-1; D is possibly TRBD1 (5 bases). The CDR3 sequence is 11 residues long. CDR1 is SQVTM and CDR2 is ANQGSEA in the germline V gene. The V end was cut by 7 bases, the J end by 1 base, with 7 bases between. CDR3: CSGGGNTEAFF. The CDR3 coding sequence is TGCAGCGGGGGGGGGAACACTGAAGCTTTCTTT.

This chain joins TRBV5-6 and TRBJ2-3; no clear D gene. This CDR3 region has 15 residues. Germline lookup yields CDR1 SGHDT and CDR2 YYEEEE. V lost 4 bases, J lost 0 bases, and 12 bases lay in between. In nucleotides, the CDR3 is TGTGCCAGCAGCACAACACACCCTAGCACAGATACGCAGTATTTT. Residues: CASSTTHPSTDTQYF. Combining the CDR3 with reference TRBV5-6 and TRBJ2-3 gives the whole variable domain DAGVTQSPTHLIKTRGQQVTLRCSPKSGHDTVSWYQQALGQGPQFIFQYYEEEERQRGNFPDRFSGHQFPNYSSELNVNALLLGDSALYLCASSTTHPSTDTQYFGPGTRLTVL.

This clone turned up a few times. CDR3 residues: CASWGGWDSLYEQYF. The CDR3 nucleotides are TGTGCCAGCTGGGGGGGGTGGGACAGTTTGTACGAGCAGTACTTC. The chain combines TRBV6-1 with TRBJ2-7; D is possibly TRBD1 or TRBD2 (7 bases each). Germline CDR1 and CDR2: MNHNS and SASEGT. V lost 8 bases and J lost 4, with 21 bases in between. CDR3 length: 15 amino acids.

The chain recombines TRBV7-2 with TRBJ1-2; TRBD1 agrees at 8 bases. Germline CDR1 is SGHTA and CDR2 is FQGNSA. This CDR3 comprises 15 residues. With 5 bases clipped from V and 2 bases from J, the junction kept 7 bases outside the gene matches. In DNA, the CDR3 is TGTGCCAGCAGCGCCCGACAGGGGTCCAACTATGGCTACACCTTC. Its translation: CASSARQGSNYGYTF.

This clone has more than one count but fewer than ten. The V call is TRBV28, the J call TRBJ1-5, with D unresolved. The CDR3 runs 21 residues. The V end was cut by 5 bases, the J end by 0 bases, with 29 bases between. From germline, CDR1 is MDHEN and CDR2 SYDVKM. The CDR3 DNA reads TGTGCCAGCAGTCCCCTCTCTATCCCGACCGGACGGGAATATAGCAATCAGCCCCAGCATTTT. This sequence encodes CASSPLSIPTGREYSNQPQHF.

DNA of the CDR3: TGCGCCACCATGGATCCAGCGGGAATAGAGACCCAGTACTTC. Translation gives CATMDPAGIETQYF. The V and J genes are TRBV10-2 and TRBJ2-5, with 7 nucleotides matching TRBD2. CDR3 size: 14 residues. The junction had 12 bases not matched to a gene; V was cut back by 10 bases and J by 4 bases. Germline values: CDR1 WSHSY, CDR2 SAAADI.

The chain recombines TRBV10-2 with TRBJ2-5; perhaps D is TRBD1 or TRBD2 (5 bases each). This CDR3 has 13 amino acids. Germline V gene lookup returns CDR1 WSHSY and CDR2 SAAADI. The V and J ends lost 0 bases and 4 bases respectively, with 6 bases between them. CDR3 nucleotide sequence: TGCGCCAGCAGTGAGTCGAGGGGAGAGACCCAGTACTTC. Amino acid sequence: CASSESRGETQYF.

J is TRBJ2-1 and V is TRBV5-8, with 12 bases identical to TRBD2. Germline V gene data show CDR1 as SGHTS and CDR2 as YDEGEE. J was trimmed by 5 bases and V by 4 bases; bases with no gene match: 7. CDR3 length: 16 residues. The CDR3 loop reads CASSPGTSGPDNEQFF. The CDR3, as DNA: TGTGCCAGCAGCCCTGGGACTAGCGGGCCAGACAATGAGCAGTTCTTC.

V and J are TRBV6-5 and TRBJ1-2; tentatively, D is TRBD1 (5 bases). In germline, CDR1 is MNHEY, CDR2 SVGAGI. The ends were cut back, 5 bases at V and 4 bases at J, with 14 bases in the middle. The CDR3 length is 14 residues. The DNA for the CDR3 is TGTGCCAGCAGTCTACCGGGGACGGTCTATGGCTACACCTTC. Protein: CASSLPGTVYGYTF.

The chain employs TRBV2 and TRBJ2-3; TRBD1 matches at 7 bases. The CDR3 consists of 18 residues. The V segment lost 6 bases and the J segment 0 bases; nucleotides outside the gene matches: 15. The germline gives CDR1 SNHLY, CDR2 FYNNEI. The CDR3 DNA reads TGTGCCAGCAGAAACGCCGGGACAGCTTTAACTAGCACAGATACGCAGTATTTT. It codes for CASRNAGTALTSTDTQYF.